The table lists the clone carrying this T cell receptor (beta chain) with many counts. Its matching antigen is unknown. The data originate from a study of response to subunit inactivated influenza vaccine. Study results and caveats: It was suggested by the authors that few new T cells are recruited by each seasonal influenza vaccination.

Via MiXCR, TCRdb re-called the RT-PCR reads, giving one row per CDR3 protein. The table has 650,000 to 850,000 distinct CDR3 sequences, over 11% seen once. Sample: PBMCs from blood, taken 14 days before vaccination. The clonotype was recovered from a man over 45 who received an inactivated influenza vaccine.

CDR3 loop: CASSQFEETQYF. In DNA form, the CDR3 reads TGTGCCAGCAGCCAATTTGAAGAGACCCAGTACTTC. The chain couples TRBV3-1 to TRBJ2-5; D call uncertain. The CDR3 runs to 12 residues. Per germline, CDR1 LGHDT and CDR2 YNNKEL (reference sequence). Trimming took 2 bases from V and 3 from J, leaving 4 bases between them.